This T cell receptor beta chain was recorded in a study of blood T cell repertoires in COVID-19. The V gene's germline CDR1 is SGHNT and CDR2 YYREEE (reference sequence). V trimming: 3 bases; J trimming: 1 base; junction bases outside the gene matches: 2. CDR3 length: 14 residues. The protocol was immunoSEQ multiplex PCR, while the TCRdb copy is restricted to in-frame clones and leaves out a portion. The sample lists 55,000 to 70,000 clones; about nine tenths were seen once. The V and J genes are TRBV5-4 and TRBJ2-5; 8 bases fit TRBD1. The TCR originated in a young woman with acute or convalescent COVID-19. Sequencing was performed on peripheral blood. In nucleotides, the CDR3 is TGTGCCAGCAGCTCGGGACAGGCCCAAGAGACCCAGTACTTC. Translating gives CASSSGQAQETQYF.